These 14 T cell receptor beta chains came from one sample sequenced in a study of blood T cell repertoires in COVID-19. Some clones are missing from TCRdb's copy, which holds only in-frame ones; the method was immunoSEQ multiplex PCR. This sample yields under 150,000 clones, of which 84% are seen a single time; 35% to 45% belongs to the top ten. The sample consisted of peripheral blood. The receptor source for this set is a human donor in a cohort sampled during active COVID-19.

The chain combines TRBV19 with TRBJ1-5, with 10 nucleotides matching TRBD1. The CDR3 is 15 residues long. CDR1 is LNHDA and CDR2 is SQIVND in the germline V gene (reference sequence). The trim removed 7 bases at V and 2 bases at J, leaving 5 bases unmatched. DNA for the CDR3: TGTGCCAGTACCGACAGGGGGCCTGGCAATCAGCCCCAGCATTTT. It codes for CASTDRGPGNQPQHF.

The rearrangement links TRBV19 to TRBJ1-6; no reliable D call. This CDR3 has 13 residues. Germline values: CDR1 LNHDA, CDR2 SQIVND (reference sequence). The V and J ends lost 5 bases and 7 bases respectively, with 9 bases between them. CDR3 sequence: CASSPAVNSPLHF. The CDR3 coding sequence is TGTGCCAGTAGTCCTGCAGTCAATTCACCCCTCCACTTT.

V gene TRBV12-5 combines with J gene TRBJ1-1, with a tentative D call TRBD1 (5 bases). Germline V gene data show CDR1 as LGHNT and CDR2 as FRNRAP. The CDR3 is made up of 13 amino acids. V dropped 8 bases and J dropped 0 bases, with 10 bases sitting between them. This CDR3 reads CASREGLNTEAFF. The CDR3 DNA follows: TGTGCTAGTAGGGAGGGGTTGAACACTGAAGCTTTCTTT.

The chain recombines TRBV9 with TRBJ2-1; a possible D gene is TRBD1 (5 bases). The V end lost 3 bases, the J end lost 0 bases, and 7 bases lay between the germline ends. Germline V gene sequence: CDR1 SGDLS, CDR2 YYNGEE. CDR3 length: 14 residues. CDR3 protein: CASSATASYNEQFF. The CDR3 DNA is TGTGCCAGCAGCGCGACAGCCTCCTACAATGAGCAGTTCTTC.

The gene calls are TRBV5-1 and TRBJ2-7; maybe TRBD2 (5 bases). V was shortened by 4 bases and J by 2 bases, with 13 bases between the two germline ends. The CDR3 extends over 14 amino acids. Looked up from germline, CDR1 is SGHRS and CDR2 is YFSETQ. The CDR3 nucleotides are TGCGCCAGCAGCACAAGCGGAGGTCCCTACGAGCAGTACTTC. Residues: CASSTSGGPYEQYF.

The chain joins TRBV12-3 or TRBV12-4 to TRBJ1-1; 9 bases are a match to TRBD1. The CDR3 length is 13 residues. V shed 5 bases, J shed 6 bases, and the junction held 4 bases outside the gene matches. CDR3 in DNA: TGTGCCAGCAGTAGGGACAGGGTTCCTGAAGCTTTCTTT. Translating gives CASSRDRVPEAFF.

The CDR3 loop reads CASSSREALYGYTF. The CDR3 DNA sequence: TGTGCCAGCAGTTCGCGGGAGGCTCTTTATGGCTACACCTTC. This chain uses TRBV6-2 or TRBV6-3 with TRBJ1-2; D is unclear. Trimming stripped 4 bases from V and 5 bases from J, with 14 bases between. CDR1 MNHEY and CDR2 SVGEGT come from the germline V gene. The CDR3 consists of 14 residues.

The V call is TRBV6-2 or TRBV6-3, the J call TRBJ1-1; 12 bases are shared with TRBD1. J lost 12 bases, V lost 3 bases, and 5 bases had no gene match. Germline CDR1 is MNHEY and CDR2 is SVGEGT. CDR3 length: 13 amino acids. The CDR3 coding sequence is TGTGCCAGCAGTTATGGGACAGGGGGCGCGACTTTCTTT. This codes for CASSYGTGGATFF.

CDR3: CATSDRDSASSYEQYF. The CDR3 DNA follows: TGTGCCACCAGTGACCGGGACAGCGCTAGCTCCTACGAGCAGTACTTC. This chain links TRBV24-1 with TRBJ2-7, with 7 bases identical to TRBD1. The ends lost 4 bases at V and 0 bases at J; junction bases unmatched: 8. The CDR3 consists of 16 residues. Germline CDR1 is KGHDR and CDR2 is SFDVKD.

The chain combines TRBV6-2 or TRBV6-3 with TRBJ1-1; no definite D call. The CDR3 is 12 residues long. CDR1 is MNHEY, CDR2 SVGEGT, per germline. V dropped 5 bases and J dropped 3 bases, with 7 bases sitting between them. CDR3 DNA sequence: TGTGCCAGCAGTGTGGGAGACACTGAAGCTTTCTTT. As protein: CASSVGDTEAFF.

This CDR3 reads CASRLGGGNTEAFF. CDR3 DNA sequence: TGTGCCAGCAGACTGGGGGGAGGGAACACTGAAGCTTTCTTT. This chain connects TRBV11-3 to TRBJ1-1, with D possibly being TRBD1 (5 bases). Germline CDR1 SGHNT, CDR2 YENEEA. The CDR3 length is 14 residues. V was trimmed by 6 bases and J by 1 base, leaving 12 bases between them.

J is TRBJ1-2 and V is TRBV6-5; D gene uncertain. Germline CDR1 is MNHEY and CDR2 is SVGAGI. V shed 2 bases and J shed 5 bases, with 12 bases lying between them. CDR3 length equals 14 residues. The CDR3 nucleotides read TGTGCCAGCAGTTACCACGGGGAACGGTATGGCTACACCTTC. Amino acid sequence: CASSYHGERYGYTF.

The CDR3 here is CATSDRGETQYF. Here the CDR3 DNA reads TGTGCCACCAGTGACAGGGGAGAGACCCAGTACTTC. J is TRBJ2-5 and V is TRBV24-1; tentatively, D is TRBD1 (6 bases). V shed 4 bases and J shed 4 bases, with 6 bases lying between them. CDR1 is KGHDR, CDR2 SFDVKD, per germline. This CDR3 contains 12 residues.

CDR3 amino acids: CASNPPGQVVKPQHF. DNA of the CDR3: TGTGCCAGCAATCCTCCGGGACAGGTTGTTAAGCCCCAGCATTTT. J is TRBJ1-5 and V is TRBV6-5; TRBD1 aligns across 8 bases. CDR3 length equals 15 residues. Trimming at V came to 7 bases and at J to 8 bases, leaving 13 bases not matched to a gene. Looked up from germline, CDR1 is MNHEY and CDR2 is SVGAGI.